This TCR beta chain was observed in a study of T cells in Graves' hyperthyroidism and ophthalmopathy. Authors of the study amplified TCR beta CDR3 regions from RNA transcripts. Initially, a first-round RT-PCR of the TCR CDR3 employed the HTBI primer set. TCRdb re-derived calls from the multiplex PCR reads in MiXCR, one entry per CDR3 protein. The data show about 580,000 distinct CDR3 sequences, 11% to 15% seen once. As to this clonotype: Its antigen is undetermined.

Subjects aged 18 to 65 presented with newly diagnosed hyperthyroidism of less than 2 months' duration. Exclusions: uncontrolled infection, other autoimmune disease, pregnancy, lactation. The sample, blood from the first hyperthyroidism diagnosis, precedes any ophthalmopathy symptoms. General study findings and limits: Most clonotypes that expanded in the thyroid above 0.001 also showed up in blood.

The length of the CDR3 is 17 residues. The germline V gene encodes CDR1 KGHSH and CDR2 LQKENI. The trim removed 3 bases at V and 0 bases at J, leaving 10 bases unmatched. The rearrangement joins TRBV18 to TRBJ1-1; 7 bases are a match to TRBD1. The sequenced sample was blood. The receptor was derived from a woman in her twenties or thirties with Graves' hyperthyroidism that later progressed to Graves' ophthalmopathy. CDR3 loop: CASSPNEGQTMNTEAFF. The CDR3, as DNA: TGTGCCAGCTCACCCAACGAGGGACAGACAATGAACACTGAAGCTTTCTTT.